The entry below gives a single TCR beta chain sequence along with its context. Its antigen is still unknown. Germline lookup yields CDR1 SGHRS and CDR2 YFSETQ. The germline V and J ends were trimmed by 4 bases and 3 bases, with 14 bases remaining between them. The CDR3 extends over 15 amino acids. The table came from immunoSEQ multiplex PCR; TCRdb's copy has only in-frame clones and leaves some out. This sample carries some 20,000 clones, about 90% of them seen once, and the ten largest clones take about 1.4%. The data originate from a study of T cell repertoires and Cas9 in healthy adults. For the study at large: Characterization of SpCas9-reactive CD4 and CD8 T cells covered multi-effector potency, cytotoxicity and lineage.

Study conclusions and caveats: SpCas9-reactive effector T cells were reportedly restrained in vitro by SpCas9-reactive regulatory T cells.

The receptor's source is a human donor in good health. Sequenced sample: CD4+ effector T cells (CD127+, CD25-, CD137-, CD154-) from PBMCs; culture status not recorded. The rearrangement uses TRBV5-1 and TRBJ1-5; D gene ambiguous. CDR3 coding DNA: TGCGCCAGCAGCCCCGGCGCGGGCCCCAATCAGCCCCAGCATTTT. Translated, it gives CASSPGAGPNQPQHF.